The 24 T cell receptor beta chains in this list originate from one sample, sequenced in a study of T cell responses to AZD1222 COVID-19 vaccine. Measured with immunoSEQ multiplex PCR; TCRdb has only the in-frame clones, and not every one. This table has more than 85,000 clones, more than 75% appearing once. The material was peripheral blood, obtained on day 0 of AZD1222 vaccination. These receptors originate from an adult in good health.

J is TRBJ1-1 and V is TRBV20-1; tentative D call: TRBD1 (5 bases). The germline V and J ends were trimmed by 3 bases and 0 bases, with 11 bases remaining between them. Germline values: CDR1 DFQATT, CDR2 SNEGSKA (reference sequence). The CDR3 runs 14 residues. The CDR3 sequence is CSASGARMNTEAFF. The DNA of the CDR3 is TGCAGTGCTAGTGGGGCCAGAATGAACACTGAAGCTTTCTTT.

The CDR3 DNA reads as TGTGCCAGCAGAAGACAGGGCGGTGAAAAACTGTTTTTT. It encodes CASRRQGGEKLFF. V is TRBV3-1 (or the pseudogene TRBV3-2) and J is TRBJ1-4, with 7 bases aligning to TRBD1. Trimming removed 6 bases from V and 7 bases from J; junction bases left unmatched: 5. The germline V gene encodes CDR1 LGHDT and CDR2 YNNKEL (reference sequence). This CDR3 comprises 13 residues.

This chain joins TRBV6-5 and TRBJ1-5, with D perhaps TRBD1 (5 bases). Germline V gene data show CDR1 as MNHEY and CDR2 as SVGAGI. V gave up 6 bases and J gave up 4 bases, with 13 bases separating them. The CDR3 loop spans 14 amino acids. CDR3 in DNA: TGTGCCAGCAGCCCAAGGGGCCATAATCAGCCCCAGCATTTT. Translating gives CASSPRGHNQPQHF.

This rearrangement joins TRBV7-2 to TRBJ1-5; no definite D call. Germline loops: CDR1 SGHTA, CDR2 FQGNSA. This CDR3 has 12 residues. Between the trimmed V and J ends, which lost 2 bases and 11 bases, there was a span of 10 bases. The CDR3 DNA follows: TGTGCCAGCAGCTTAAGTGACGGGACCCAGCATTTT. Translation gives CASSLSDGTQHF.

This clone was found many times. The V call is TRBV19, the J call TRBJ2-2, with 8 bases that match TRBD1. The germline V gene encodes CDR1 LNHDA and CDR2 SQIVND (reference sequence). The CDR3 length is 17 residues. V shed 4 bases and J 7 bases; nucleotides not matched to a gene: 14. CDR3 DNA: TGTGCCAGTAGTACACCCGGGACAGGCCTCTCGGGCGGGGAGCTGTTTTTT. This gives the protein CASSTPGTGLSGGELFF.

The chain recombines TRBV6-2 or TRBV6-3 with TRBJ2-1; 7 bases match TRBD2. Germline V gene lookup returns CDR1 MNHEY and CDR2 SVGEGT. With 4 bases clipped from V and 3 bases from J, the junction kept 0 bases outside the gene matches. CDR3 length: 13 residues. CDR3 DNA sequence: TGTGCCAGCAGTTGGGGGGGCTACAATGAGCAGTTCTTC. Translation: CASSWGGYNEQFF.

This chain links TRBV6-2 or TRBV6-3 with TRBJ2-3, with D possibly matching TRBD2 (5 bases). Germline CDR1 is MNHEY and CDR2 is SVGEGT. V shed 5 bases and J shed 10 bases, with 10 bases lying between them. The length of the CDR3 is 11 residues. The CDR3 nucleotides are TGTGCCAGCAGTAACGAGAGGGCGCAGTATTTT. Protein product: CASSNERAQYF.

V gene TRBV23-1 combines with J gene TRBJ2-2; possibly TRBD1 for D (5 bases). TRBV23-1 is an open reading frame whose function is uncertain. V lost 6 bases to trimming and J lost 3 bases, with 17 bases between them. The CDR3 extends over 16 amino acids. The CDR3: CASRTPWAGYTGELFF. CDR3 in DNA: TGCGCCAGCAGAACCCCGTGGGCAGGGTACACCGGGGAGCTGTTTTTT.

The gene calls are TRBV27 and TRBJ1-1; D not resolved. The CDR3 covers 12 residues. Looked up from germline, CDR1 is MNHEY and CDR2 is SMNVEV (reference sequence). Deletions cut 7 bases from V and 0 bases from J, with 6 bases between. The CDR3 DNA follows: TGTGCCAGCAAGACCCTGAACACTGAAGCTTTCTTT. Its protein is CASKTLNTEAFF.

CDR3 loop: CASSELITDTQYF. The DNA for the CDR3 is TGTGCCAGCAGTGAACTTATCACAGATACGCAGTATTTT. This chain joins TRBV7-6 and TRBJ2-3; D remains ambiguous. The CDR3 runs to 13 residues. V was trimmed by 6 bases and J by 2 bases, leaving 9 bases between them. Per germline, CDR1 SGHVS and CDR2 FNYEAQ.

The chain links TRBV2 to TRBJ1-3; D not resolved. V dropped 3 bases and J dropped 0 bases, with 15 bases sitting between them. Germline-derived CDR1 and CDR2 are SNHLY and FYNNEI. This CDR3 comprises 17 residues. The CDR3 sequence is CASSDEKRVSSGNTIYF. The CDR3 region has the DNA TGTGCCAGCAGTGACGAAAAAAGGGTGAGCTCTGGAAACACCATATATTTT.

The rearrangement uses TRBV6-1 and TRBJ1-2, with D unclear. V dropped 3 bases and J dropped 4 bases, with 9 bases sitting between them. The CDR3 contains 13 residues. From germline, CDR1 is MNHNS and CDR2 SASEGT. The chain's CDR3 is CASSDPLFYGYTF. CDR3 DNA sequence: TGTGCCAGCAGTGATCCGTTGTTCTATGGCTACACCTTC.

The CDR3 DNA follows: TGTGCCAGCAGCACTACAGGAACTAATGAAAAACTGTTTTTT. Protein product: CASSTTGTNEKLFF. V usage is TRBV28 and J usage is TRBJ1-4; weak D call: TRBD1 (5 bases). CDR3 length: 14 amino acids. Trimming removed 6 bases from V and 1 base from J, with 9 bases in between. From germline, CDR1 is MDHEN and CDR2 SYDVKM.

This clone was seen more than once but under ten times. The J gene is TRBJ1-4, the V gene TRBV5-1; the D gene is possibly TRBD1 (5 bases). Germline V lookup: CDR1 SGHRS, CDR2 YFSETQ. This CDR3 has 16 residues. V shed 0 bases and J shed 6 bases, with 15 bases lying between them. CDR3 in DNA: TGCGCCAGCAGCTTGGATCCCGTTTGGGGGGATGAAAAACTGTTTTTT. Its protein is CASSLDPVWGDEKLFF.

The genes are TRBV9 and TRBJ2-2; 9 bases are a match to TRBD2. Germline V CDR1 and CDR2: SGDLS, YYNGEE. This CDR3 region has 15 residues. V shed 0 bases, J shed 6 bases, and the junction held 3 bases outside the gene matches. CDR3 amino acids: CASSVGPSGAGELFF. DNA of the CDR3: TGTGCCAGCAGCGTAGGCCCTAGCGGGGCCGGGGAGCTGTTTTTT.

This chain links TRBV5-5 with TRBJ2-7; 8 positions agree with TRBD2. The germline V gene encodes CDR1 SGHKS and CDR2 YYEKEE (reference sequence). This CDR3 region has 14 residues. Trimming cost V 0 bases and J 6 bases; bases outside gene matches: 5. This CDR3 is CASSLGTSSSEQYF. The CDR3, as DNA: TGTGCCAGCAGCTTGGGGACTAGCTCGTCCGAGCAGTACTTC.

The chain is built from TRBV2 and TRBJ1-1; D is ambiguous. The CDR3 covers 12 residues. CDR1 and CDR2 (germline): SNHLY, FYNNEI. The V end lost 4 bases, the J end lost 7 bases, and 10 bases lay between the germline ends. The CDR3 loop is CASSVTPFEAFF. CDR3 in DNA: TGTGCCAGCAGTGTAACACCGTTTGAAGCTTTCTTT.

This chain links TRBV2 with TRBJ1-1, with 7 bases identical to TRBD1. V was clipped by 8 bases and J by 0 bases; unmatched bases: 3. There are 13 residues in the CDR3. Germline V gives CDR1 SNHLY, CDR2 FYNNEI. The CDR3 DNA is TGTGCCAGCGGGGGACAGATGAACACTGAAGCTTTCTTT. Its translation: CASGGQMNTEAFF. Based on the CDR3 plus reference TRBV2 and TRBJ1-1, the full variable domain is EPEVTQTPSHQVTQMGQEVILRCVPISNHLYFYWYRQILGQKVEFLVSFYNNEISEKSEIFDDQFSVERPDGSNFTLKIRSTKLEDSAMYFCASGGQMNTEAFFGQGTRLTVV.

This clone came up a few times. V usage is TRBV27 and J usage is TRBJ2-1; 8 nucleotides match TRBD1. The CDR3 sequence is 13 residues long. Looked up from germline, CDR1 is MNHEY and CDR2 is SMNVEV (reference sequence). J gave up 8 bases and V 7 bases, and 7 bases lay outside the gene matches. This CDR3 reads CASINGQGDEQFF. The CDR3 nucleotides read TGTGCCAGCATCAACGGACAGGGCGATGAGCAGTTCTTC.

The chain is built from TRBV9 and TRBJ1-4; D call uncertain. Looked up from germline, CDR1 is SGDLS and CDR2 is YYNGEE. This CDR3 has 15 residues. V gave up 0 bases and J gave up 1 base, with 7 bases separating them. CDR3 sequence (DNA): TGTGCCAGCAGCGTAGGCCGGGTAACTAATGAAAAACTGTTTTTT. The encoded protein is CASSVGRVTNEKLFF.

This chain links TRBV11-2 with TRBJ2-6; D call uncertain. Trimming removed 5 bases from V and 7 bases from J, with 18 bases in between. This CDR3 contains 16 residues. Germline CDR1 SGHAT, CDR2 FQNNGV. CDR3 sequence (DNA): TGTGCCAGCAGCACTCAAAAAGGGCTAAAAGCCAACGTCCTGACTTTC. It encodes CASSTQKGLKANVLTF.

This clone occurred once. The V call is TRBV10-3, the J call TRBJ2-2; TRBD1 matches at 7 bases. Germline CDR1 reads ENHRY; CDR2 reads SYGVKD. J gave up 2 bases and V 6 bases, and 6 bases lay outside the gene matches. The CDR3 is 15 residues long. CDR3 sequence reads: CAIRPGQINTGELFF. The CDR3 DNA is TGTGCCATCAGACCGGGACAGATCAACACCGGGGAGCTGTTTTTT.

The rearrangement joins TRBV11-3 to TRBJ2-1; TRBD1 or TRBD2 may be the D gene (5 bases each). Per germline, CDR1 SGHNT and CDR2 YENEEA. The CDR3 covers 15 residues. Deletions cut 5 bases from V and 6 bases from J, with 17 bases between. The CDR3 loop reads CASSLAGTNSNEQFF. The CDR3 nucleotides read TGTGCCAGCAGCCTGGCCGGGACCAATAGCAATGAGCAGTTCTTC.

The J gene is TRBJ1-2, the V gene TRBV7-9, with D possibly being TRBD1 (6 bases). CDR1 is SEHNR and CDR2 is FQNEAQ in the germline V gene (reference sequence). The ends were cut back, 5 bases at V and 4 bases at J, with 14 bases in the middle. This CDR3 spans 14 amino acids. CDR3 in amino acids: CASSPGQFSYGYTF. Here the CDR3 DNA reads TGTGCCAGCAGCCCCGGACAGTTTTCCTATGGCTACACCTTC.